The source of this TCR beta chain is a study of T cell changes during pregnancy in multiple sclerosis (dated by TCRdb to about 2019). For context, the study as a whole: In women with multiple sclerosis, the researchers looked at how the T cell repertoire shifted as pregnancy progressed.

In the case of this clone: Its recognized antigen is unknown. No quality values exist for individual bases; no much larger clone is one base distant.

The germline V gene encodes CDR1 PRHDT and CDR2 FYEKMQ (reference sequence). The V end loses 5 bases and the J end loses 5 bases, and a stretch of 15 bases separates them. CDR3 length: 14 amino acids, cysteine to phenylalanine. Only the CDR3 part of the read is kept: 42 bases, read in frame from the first base. The library was built by means of the immunoSEQ multiplex PCR assay. TCRdb limited this immuneACCESS table to in-frame rearrangements with V and J called. A share of clones is missing; checked studies link under half to unresolved V genes, and the rest is unexplained. This sample comprises approximately 98,000 clones, under 95% of them detected only once. The top ten clones comprise approximately 2% of the sample.

The sequence links TRBV13 to TRBJ2-5, with TRBD1 perhaps the D gene, on 7 matching bases. This sequence originates from a female donor in good health, enrolled as a control in a pregnancy study. The sequences come from peripheral blood, collected after pregnancy. The CDR3 amino acid sequence is: CASSTLTGRETQYF. DNA sequence: TGTGCCAGCAGCACCCTGACAGGGAGGGAGACCCAGTACTTC.